Here is one T cell receptor beta chain with its context. This sample is part of a study of blood T cell repertoires in COVID-19. At the level of the study: The analysed material was cDNA or gDNA that came from T cells, B-cell-depleted T cells, or PBMCs.

Germline V gene data show CDR1 as SGHNT and CDR2 as YYREEE (reference sequence). The CDR3 runs 16 residues. Trimming left V 4 bases short and J 1 base short, with 15 bases between. In the original workflow: Scientists estimated how many nucleated cells there were by amplifying reference gene primers. TCRdb's copy holds only in-frame clones and misses some; the assay was immunoSEQ multiplex PCR. From that table come the V and J calls and clone size; the DNA was used to work out D and trimming. The sample includes roughly 60,000 clones, about 90% seen only once; the top ten take about a tenth. Material: peripheral blood. The J gene is TRBJ2-1, the V gene TRBV5-4; possibly TRBD2 for D (5 bases). The sequence derives from a human donor with acute or convalescent COVID-19. The donor label of this sample is uncertain. The CDR3 loop reads CASSSRSGYSYNEQFF. CDR3 nucleotides: TGTGCCAGCAGCAGCCGAAGCGGATATTCCTACAATGAGCAGTTCTTC.